The 15 T cell receptor beta chains listed next were all sequenced from one sample in a study of cytomegalovirus exposure and HLA in healthy donors. PCR employed 60 Vbeta and 13 Jbeta primers. Sequenced by immunoSEQ multiplex PCR; TCRdb stores in-frame clones only, minus some. The data contain 200,000 to 250,000 clones, almost 80% of them singletons. Sample: PBMCs. These receptor sequences come from a male donor in good health and CMV-seronegative.

The chain combines TRBV6-5 with TRBJ1-1, with D possibly matching TRBD1 (6 bases). This CDR3 has 15 residues. CDR1 is MNHEY and CDR2 is SVGAGI in the germline V gene. V was cut by 4 bases and J by 0 bases, with 12 bases left in between. The CDR3 DNA reads as TGTGCCAGCAGTTCGACAGGCATCATGAACACTGAAGCTTTCTTT. Amino acids: CASSSTGIMNTEAFF.

The V gene is TRBV7-3, the J gene TRBJ2-5; D possibly corresponds to TRBD2 (5 bases). The CDR3 consists of 12 residues. Trimming removed 8 bases at V and 5 bases at J, with 12 bases between. CDR1 and CDR2 (germline): SGHTA, FQGTGA. The CDR3 DNA reads as TGTGCCAGCTCCACGGGGATGGAGACCCAGTACTTC. Translation gives CASSTGMETQYF.

The CDR3 nucleotides read TGTGCCAGAGGGCGGGAGACAGGCTACACCTTC. Translated, it gives CARGRETGYTF. V is TRBV7-3 and J is TRBJ1-2; no clear D. V was clipped by 9 bases and J by 8 bases, with 13 bases between them. Germline values: CDR1 SGHTA, CDR2 FQGTGA. The CDR3 contains 11 residues.

The chain is built from TRBV28 and TRBJ2-3; possible D gene TRBD1, 6 bases. Looked up from germline, CDR1 is MDHEN and CDR2 is SYDVKM. V lost 5 bases and J lost 6, with 15 bases in between. CDR3 length: 14 residues. The CDR3 sequence is CASSIQGRVDTQYF. The CDR3 bases are TGTGCCAGCAGTATACAGGGAAGGGTTGATACGCAGTATTTT.

This sequence joins TRBV27 and TRBJ2-7, with TRBD1 matching over 10 bases. V gave up 8 bases and J gave up 4 bases; unmatched junction bases: 29. The CDR3 has 21 amino acids. From germline, CDR1 is MNHEY and CDR2 SMNVEV (reference sequence). DNA of the CDR3: TGTGCCAGCGGCAGAGTTTTTAACGTGGGACAGGGGCGATGGGCCCTTTACGAGCAGTACTTC. Protein: CASGRVFNVGQGRWALYEQYF.

The chain couples TRBV5-1 to TRBJ2-7; 7 bases line up with TRBD2. This CDR3 has 14 residues. Germline lookup yields CDR1 SGHRS and CDR2 YFSETQ. V shed 2 bases, J shed 2 bases, and the junction held 4 bases outside the gene matches. This CDR3 reads CASSLAGSTYEQYF. The CDR3, as DNA: TGCGCCAGCAGCTTAGCGGGGTCGACCTACGAGCAGTACTTC.

The chain combines TRBV6-5 with TRBJ2-7, with D possibly matching TRBD1 (6 bases). CDR1 is MNHEY and CDR2 is SVGAGI in the germline V gene. V lost 11 bases to trimming and J lost 3 bases, with 20 bases between them. The CDR3 contains 14 residues. Written as DNA, the CDR3 is TGTGCCGCTGGCGACACAGGGTTCCGCTACGAGCAGTACTTC. Translated: CAAGDTGFRYEQYF.

V usage is TRBV28 and J usage is TRBJ2-5; D not resolved. Germline loops: CDR1 MDHEN, CDR2 SYDVKM. Trimming left V 2 bases short and J 2 bases short, with 9 bases between. This CDR3 has 14 amino acids. CDR3 in amino acids: CASSLRQTQETQYF. The CDR3 region has the DNA TGTGCCAGCAGTTTACGGCAGACACAAGAGACCCAGTACTTC. The variable domain in full, completed from reference TRBV28 and TRBJ2-5, reads DVKVTQSSRYLVKRTGEKVFLECVQDMDHENMFWYRQDPGLGLRLIYFSYDVKMKEKGDIPEGYSVSREKKERFSLILESASTNQTSMYLCASSLRQTQETQYFGPGTRLLVL.

The V and J genes are TRBV7-9 and TRBJ2-6, with TRBD1 as a possible D gene (6 bases). Per the germline V gene, CDR1 is SEHNR and CDR2 is FQNEAQ (reference sequence). The V end was cut by 1 base, the J end by 4 bases, with 20 bases between. There are 19 residues in the CDR3. CDR3 protein: CASSLGWMIQGSGANVLTF. The CDR3, as DNA: TGTGCCAGCAGCTTAGGGTGGATGATCCAGGGGTCGGGGGCCAACGTCCTGACTTTC.

This chain joins TRBV27 and TRBJ2-6; 9 bases match TRBD1. Germline V CDR1 and CDR2: MNHEY, SMNVEV (reference sequence). The junction had 6 bases not matched to a gene; V was cut back by 4 bases and J by 2 bases. The CDR3 spans 17 residues. The CDR3: CASSSGTGLAGANVLTF. In DNA, the CDR3 is TGTGCCAGCAGTTCCGGGACAGGGCTCGCTGGGGCCAACGTCCTGACTTTC. Using reference TRBV27 and TRBJ2-6 for the parts outside the CDR3, the full variable domain is EAQVTQNPRYLITVTGKKLTVTCSQNMNHEYMSWYRQDPGLGLRQIYYSMNVEVTDKGDVPEGYKVSRKEKRNFPLILESPSPNQTSLYFCASSSGTGLAGANVLTFGAGSRLTVL.

This clone was seen a few times. The chain couples TRBV6-6 to TRBJ2-7, with a tentative D call TRBD2 (6 bases). Germline lookup yields CDR1 MNHNY and CDR2 SVGAGI (reference sequence). The CDR3 runs 15 residues. Trimming pared 2 bases from V and 3 bases from J, leaving 14 bases between. The CDR3 here is CASSYGGAGDYEQYF. The CDR3 nucleotides are TGTGCCAGCAGTTACGGGGGAGCGGGTGACTACGAGCAGTACTTC.

Comments on this clone: The same CDR3 can be traced to other DNA sequences in this sample. The chain couples TRBV27 to TRBJ1-1; the D is unclear. The CDR3 totals 13 residues. From germline, CDR1 is MNHEY and CDR2 SMNVEV (reference sequence). Trimming shortened V by 0 bases and J by 0 bases, and 2 bases separated the two germline ends. For the CDR3, the DNA is TGTGCCAGCAGTTTATCCATGAACACTGAAGCTTTCTTT. Amino acids: CASSLSMNTEAFF.

The rearrangement joins TRBV6-5 to TRBJ2-7; D is uncertain. The CDR3 runs to 14 residues. Trimming shortened V by 8 bases and J by 7 bases, and 21 bases separated the two germline ends. Germline values: CDR1 MNHEY, CDR2 SVGAGI. The CDR3 DNA follows: TGTGCCAGCGCTCCCTTCGAGGCCGCCCTAGAGCAGTACTTC. Translated: CASAPFEAALEQYF.

The gene calls are TRBV5-1 and TRBJ2-1; D remains ambiguous. The CDR3 extends over 14 amino acids. Trimming removed 2 bases at V and 9 bases at J, with 15 bases between. Per the germline V gene, CDR1 is SGHRS and CDR2 is YFSETQ. The CDR3 reads CASSFPDSTSEQFF. As DNA, the CDR3 is TGCGCCAGCAGCTTCCCAGACTCTACGTCTGAGCAGTTCTTC.

This chain uses TRBV5-1 with TRBJ1-2; D is ambiguous. The CDR3 loop spans 12 amino acids. The V end was cut by 0 bases, the J end by 8 bases, with 8 bases between. The germline V gene encodes CDR1 SGHRS and CDR2 YFSETQ. Here the CDR3 reads CASSLGGLGYTF. DNA for the CDR3: TGCGCCAGCAGCTTGGGAGGGCTCGGCTACACCTTC.